The 32 T cell receptor beta chains below all came from one sample that was sequenced in a study of early stage breast cancer tumors. Repertoires were generated with immunoSEQ multiplex PCR, while TCRdb's copy carries only in-frame clones and drops some. The repertoire includes 25,000 to 30,000 clones, roughly two thirds of them detected once, and around 33% sits in the top ten. Input material: blood. Receptors originate from a person in their fifties with breast cancer.

The gene calls are TRBV27 and TRBJ2-7, with D perhaps assigned TRBD1 or TRBD2 (6 bases each). The CDR3 runs to 16 residues. The V and J ends lost 5 bases and 4 bases respectively, with 21 bases between them. Germline lookup yields CDR1 MNHEY and CDR2 SMNVEV (reference sequence). CDR3 residues: CASSLYRGLSEYEQYF. The DNA of the CDR3 is TGTGCCAGCAGTCTATACCGGGGGCTCTCGGAATACGAGCAGTACTTC.

The gene calls are TRBV29-1 and TRBJ2-3; 8 positions agree with TRBD2. The CDR3 has 14 residues. Germline V lookup: CDR1 SQVTM, CDR2 ANQGSEA. The V gene end was trimmed by 5 bases and the J gene end by 2 bases; junction bases not matched to a gene: 6. The CDR3 is CSVRASGLTDTQYF. CDR3 DNA sequence: TGCAGCGTTAGAGCTAGCGGGCTCACAGATACGCAGTATTTT.

The chain carries TRBV7-8 and TRBJ2-7, with D hard to call. The germline CDR1 and CDR2 sequences are SGHVS and FQNEAQ. CDR3 size: 18 residues. The ends were cut back, 1 base at V and 2 bases at J, with 21 bases in the middle. The CDR3 is CASSLEGGITAVTYEQYF. CDR3 DNA sequence: TGTGCCAGCAGCTTAGAGGGCGGTATAACGGCTGTGACCTACGAGCAGTACTTC.

The rearrangement links TRBV23-1 to TRBJ2-2; 10 bases are shared with TRBD1. TRBV23-1 is sorted into the ORF group, with uncertain function. This CDR3 has 19 amino acids. The V gene end was trimmed by 2 bases and the J gene end by 0 bases; junction bases not matched to a gene: 9. For the CDR3, the DNA is TGCGCCAGCAGTCAACAAGCCTCCGGACAGGGGGCGAACACCGGGGAGCTGTTTTTT. Its translation is CASSQQASGQGANTGELFF.

The chain is built from TRBV7-3 and TRBJ2-2, with 11 bases matching TRBD2. V gave up 5 bases and J gave up 5 bases; unmatched junction bases: 7. Germline-derived CDR1 and CDR2 are SGHTA and FQGTGA. This CDR3 region has 16 residues. The DNA of the CDR3 is TGTGCCAGCAGCCCCCGACTAGCGGGAAATACCGGGGAGCTGTTTTTT. The encoded protein is CASSPRLAGNTGELFF.

The V and J genes are TRBV6-6 and TRBJ2-3; 10 bases agree with TRBD2. Germline loops: CDR1 MNHNY, CDR2 SVGAGI (reference sequence). The CDR3 is 15 residues long. Germline trimming cut 6 bases from V and 5 bases from J; bases unmatched to any gene: 8. DNA of the CDR3: TGTGCCAGCAGGCTCCCTAGCGGGAGAGGAGATACGCAGTATTTT. This encodes CASRLPSGRGDTQYF.

CDR3 amino acids: CASSLDLAGAQETQYF. The CDR3 nucleotides read TGTGCCAGCAGTTTAGATCTAGCGGGAGCCCAAGAGACCCAGTACTTC. V usage is TRBV27 and J usage is TRBJ2-5, with 10 bases that match TRBD2. CDR3 length: 16 residues. Per germline, CDR1 MNHEY and CDR2 SMNVEV (reference sequence). The V and J ends lost 2 bases and 1 base, in that order; junction bases with no gene match: 4.

The chain is built from TRBV28 and TRBJ1-1, with D uncertain. This CDR3 is 15 amino acids long. Germline V CDR1 and CDR2: MDHEN, SYDVKM. The V end lost 0 bases, the J end lost 1 base, and 9 bases lay between the germline ends. The DNA for the CDR3 is TGTGCCAGCAGTTTATGGTATGTGGGGAACACTGAAGCTTTCTTT. Translating gives CASSLWYVGNTEAFF. The full variable domain, its missing parts supplied by reference TRBV28 and TRBJ1-1, is DVKVTQSSRYLVKRTGEKVFLECVQDMDHENMFWYRQDPGLGLRLIYFSYDVKMKEKGDIPEGYSVSREKKERFSLILESASTNQTSMYLCASSLWYVGNTEAFFGQGTRLTVV.

V usage is TRBV20-1 and J usage is TRBJ1-2; no clear D. V lost 6 bases to trimming and J lost 1 base, with 6 bases between them. Germline CDR1 and CDR2: DFQATT and SNEGSKA (reference sequence). The CDR3 contains 11 residues. The DNA of the CDR3 is TGCAGTGCAGCGGTTAACTATGGCTACACCTTC. It translates to CSAAVNYGYTF.

The chain couples TRBV9 to TRBJ2-3; TRBD2 agrees at 14 bases. With V trimmed by 4 bases and J by 4 bases, 8 bases remained unmatched. Germline-derived CDR1 and CDR2 are SGDLS and YYNGEE. This CDR3 region has 17 residues. The CDR3 nucleotides read TGTGCCAGCAGCCCCCACCTGGGACTAGCGGGGGCAGATACGCAGTATTTT. Its protein product is CASSPHLGLAGADTQYF.

This chain uses TRBV11-2 with TRBJ2-1; 7 nucleotides line up with TRBD2. The germline V gene encodes CDR1 SGHAT and CDR2 FQNNGV. V gave up 0 bases and J gave up 8 bases; unmatched junction bases: 7. The CDR3 is 15 residues long. The CDR3 here is CASSLERERFDEQFF. The CDR3, as DNA: TGTGCCAGCAGCTTAGAGCGGGAGCGGTTCGATGAGCAGTTCTTC.

The chain uses TRBV4-3 and TRBJ1-6; D unresolved. V was clipped by 0 bases and J by 2 bases, with 8 bases between them. Germline V gene sequence: CDR1 LGHNA, CDR2 YSLEER. The CDR3 runs 16 residues. As DNA, the CDR3 is TGCGCCAGCAGCCAAGAAGGGATAACCTATAATTCACCCCTCCACTTT. Protein: CASSQEGITYNSPLHF.

The chain recombines TRBV10-3 with TRBJ2-2; D is perhaps TRBD2 (5 bases). Germline CDR1 and CDR2: ENHRY and SYGVKD. CDR3 length equals 13 residues. V dropped 11 bases and J dropped 3 bases, with 13 bases sitting between them. The CDR3 DNA follows: TGTGCCTCAATGGACGGGGACACCGGGGAGCTGTTTTTT. The encoded protein is CASMDGDTGELFF.

This chain connects TRBV4-1 to TRBJ2-3; tentative D call: TRBD1 (6 bases). Germline-derived CDR1 and CDR2 are MGHRA and YSYEKL. The CDR3 extends over 15 amino acids. Trimming took off 0 bases at V and 2 bases at J, with 9 bases between the two ends. The CDR3 is CASSQEGQPTDTQYF. DNA of the CDR3: TGCGCCAGCAGCCAAGAAGGACAGCCCACAGATACGCAGTATTTT.

This sequence joins TRBV2 and TRBJ2-7, with TRBD2 identical over 9 bases. Germline V CDR1 and CDR2: SNHLY, FYNNEI. CDR3 length: 14 residues. Unmatched junction bases numbered 7, after V lost 1 base and J lost 9 bases. CDR3 DNA: TGTGCCAGCAGTGAAGAAGCGGGAGGACTCGGGCAGTACTTC. It translates to CASSEEAGGLGQYF.

The chain combines TRBV5-6 with TRBJ2-7, with D possibly matching TRBD2 (5 bases). The CDR3 covers 14 residues. V gave up 2 bases and J gave up 0 bases, with 9 bases separating them. Looked up from germline, CDR1 is SGHDT and CDR2 is YYEEEE. Here the CDR3 DNA reads TGTGCCAGCAGCTTAGCGGAGAGCTCCTACGAGCAGTACTTC. It specifies CASSLAESSYEQYF.

The rearrangement joins TRBV5-4 to TRBJ2-1, with 9 bases identical to TRBD2. V gave up 1 base and J gave up 6 bases; unmatched junction bases: 14. Per germline, CDR1 SGHNT and CDR2 YYREEE (reference sequence). This CDR3 comprises 18 residues. DNA of the CDR3: TGTGCCAGCAGCTTGCTTACTAGCGGGTTCGGGGGGAGCAATGAGCAGTTCTTC. Amino acid sequence: CASSLLTSGFGGSNEQFF.

This chain uses TRBV7-2 with TRBJ1-4; 7 positions agree with TRBD1. This CDR3 is built from 15 residues. V gave up 5 bases and J gave up 1 base; unmatched junction bases: 4. Germline loops: CDR1 SGHTA, CDR2 FQGNSA. As DNA, the CDR3 is TGTGCCAGCAGCCAGGGGGGAAGAACTAATGAAAAACTGTTTTTT. Translated: CASSQGGRTNEKLFF.

CDR3 bases: TGTGCCAGCAGCACCCCGACAGGGGCCTTAAATGAAAAACTGTTTTTT. It translates to CASSTPTGALNEKLFF. J is TRBJ1-4 and V is TRBV5-6; 8 positions match TRBD1. Germline V CDR1 and CDR2: SGHDT, YYEEEE. The CDR3 is 16 amino acids. With 4 bases clipped from V and 5 bases from J, the junction kept 10 bases outside the gene matches.

The chain combines TRBV29-1 with TRBJ1-1; D is unresolved. Between the trimmed V and J ends, which lost 1 base and 0 bases, there was a span of 6 bases. The CDR3 consists of 13 residues. Germline CDR1 and CDR2: SQVTM and ANQGSEA. The CDR3 spells CSVEGRLNTEAFF. DNA of the CDR3: TGCAGCGTTGAAGGCAGGCTGAACACTGAAGCTTTCTTT.

This clone came up a few times. This rearrangement joins TRBV19 to TRBJ1-5; 7 bases line up with TRBD1. The ends lost 6 bases at V and 7 bases at J; junction bases unmatched: 9. The CDR3 is 14 residues long. Germline CDR1 and CDR2: LNHDA and SQIVND (reference sequence). The CDR3 region has the DNA TGTGCCAGTAGAGCGGTTCAGGGGGGACAGCCCCAGCATTTT. Its translation: CASRAVQGGQPQHF.

The chain is built from TRBV25-1 and TRBJ2-3; 8 bases align to TRBD1. Germline trimming cut 7 bases from V and 1 base from J; bases unmatched to any gene: 7. Germline V gene sequence: CDR1 MGHDK, CDR2 SYGVNS. This CDR3 has 15 amino acids. The CDR3: CASNDRGRGTDTQYF. The CDR3 DNA reads TGTGCCAGCAACGACAGGGGACGGGGCACAGATACGCAGTATTTT.

The chain has TRBV29-1 and TRBJ1-5, with a possible D match to TRBD1 (6 bases). Deletions cut 4 bases from V and 4 bases from J, with 17 bases between. Germline CDR1 SQVTM, CDR2 ANQGSEA. CDR3 size: 15 residues. CDR3 nucleotides: TGCAGCGTTGCGGCAGGGGCCGGGGGGAATCAGCCCCAGCATTTT. This encodes CSVAAGAGGNQPQHF.

Written as DNA, the CDR3 is TGTGCCAGCAGCCCCGTGGGACAGATAAAGCCAGTTGCTTATGGCTACACCTTC. Its translation: CASSPVGQIKPVAYGYTF. This chain connects TRBV7-9 to TRBJ1-2, with 7 positions matching TRBD1. The V gene end was trimmed by 5 bases and the J gene end by 5 bases; junction bases not matched to a gene: 20. This CDR3 is built from 18 residues. Germline assignment: CDR1 SEHNR and CDR2 FQNEAQ (reference sequence).

The CDR3: CASSVGLAEYEQYF. The DNA for the CDR3 is TGCGCCAGCAGCGTAGGACTAGCGGAATACGAGCAGTACTTC. The chain employs TRBV5-1 and TRBJ2-7; 10 nucleotides match TRBD2. Germline CDR1 SGHRS, CDR2 YFSETQ. The CDR3 runs to 14 residues. Trimming at V came to 4 bases and at J to 4 bases, leaving 5 bases not matched to a gene.

The V gene is TRBV7-9, the J gene TRBJ1-1, with 7 bases lining up with TRBD1. V shed 3 bases and J 6 bases; nucleotides not matched to a gene: 10. Germline CDR1 reads SEHNR; CDR2 reads FQNEAQ (reference sequence). CDR3 length: 15 residues. The CDR3 is CASSFRDRFNAEAFF. The CDR3 region has the DNA TGTGCCAGCAGCTTTAGGGACAGATTTAACGCTGAAGCTTTCTTT.

This clone came up once. The chain employs TRBV4-3 and TRBJ2-1, with D perhaps TRBD2 (6 bases). Germline V gives CDR1 LGHNA, CDR2 YSLEER. This CDR3 has 15 amino acids. With 0 bases removed from V and 4 bases from J, the gap between germline ends came to 10 bases. In DNA, the CDR3 is TGCGCCAGCAGCCAAGAGGGGGGAGGTTACAATGAGCAGTTCTTC. Protein sequence: CASSQEGGGYNEQFF.

The chain joins TRBV6-5 to TRBJ1-4, with D possibly TRBD1 on 6 matching bases. CDR3 length: 15 amino acids. In germline, CDR1 is MNHEY, CDR2 SVGAGI. Trimming stripped 6 bases from V and 2 bases from J, with 13 bases between. DNA for the CDR3: TGTGCCAGCAGAGATTCGGGGGCCACTAATGAAAAACTGTTTTTT. Protein sequence: CASRDSGATNEKLFF.

This chain uses TRBV7-2 with TRBJ2-7; D is perhaps TRBD2 (5 bases). Trimming left V 5 bases short and J 2 bases short, with 10 bases between. CDR1 is SGHTA, CDR2 FQGNSA, per germline. The CDR3 has 13 amino acids. The CDR3 DNA follows: TGTGCCAGCAGCCGACTACCAACCTACGAGCAGTACTTC. Protein sequence: CASSRLPTYEQYF.

This clone showed up just a few times. The CDR3 region has the DNA TGTGCCTGGAGCTGGGCGGGAGGGTACAATGAGCAGTTCTTC. The encoded protein is CAWSWAGGYNEQFF. This chain links TRBV30 with TRBJ2-1; the match to TRBD2 covers 9 bases. V lost 3 bases to trimming and J lost 4 bases; unmatched junction nucleotides: 4. The germline CDR1 and CDR2 sequences are GTSNPN and SVGIG (reference sequence). CDR3 length: 14 residues.

The chain employs TRBV7-2 and TRBJ2-7; D call uncertain. Trimming cost V 5 bases and J 1 base, with 12 bases left between them. The CDR3 has 14 residues. The V gene's germline CDR1 is SGHTA and CDR2 FQGNSA. The CDR3 spells CASSLLAASYEQYF. CDR3 sequence (DNA): TGTGCCAGCAGCCTGTTAGCAGCGTCCTACGAGCAGTACTTC.

Points on this clone: The junction shows a germline mismatch at one end, possibly a read error. The genes are TRBV11-1 and TRBJ2-5; possibly TRBD1 for D (6 bases). The germline CDR1 and CDR2 sequences are SGHAT and FQDESV (reference sequence). The CDR3 is 17 amino acids. CDR3 DNA sequence: TGTGCCAGCAGCCGTAATGGGGGCGTCTCCCCCCAAGGGACCCAGTACTTC. Translation gives CASSRNGGVSPQGTQYF.